The rows below give T cell receptor beta chains drawn from one sample of a study of blood T cell repertoires in COVID-19. The assay was immunoSEQ multiplex PCR, and TCRdb's table has in-frame clones only and misses some. Here the sample spans around 250,000 clones, just over 85% being singletons. Sequences were obtained from PBMCs or T cells enriched from blood (not recorded which). The receptors stem from a man aged 18 to 30 who had recovered from COVID-19. Each CDR3 is given with its conserved first and last residue. The order of the fields is V gene, J gene, CDR3 protein.

V: TRBV3-1/TRBV3-2; J: TRBJ2-6; CDR3: CASSRRGSGANVLTF
V: TRBV5-1; J: TRBJ1-6; CDR3: CASSLKGANSPLHF
V: TRBV19; J: TRBJ1-5; CDR3: CASGVNNQPQHF
V: TRBV9; J: TRBJ2-3; CDR3: CASSVGTGRDTQYF
V: TRBV5-6; J: TRBJ1-2; CDR3: CASGPRQGWYGYTF
V: TRBV7-9; J: TRBJ2-7; CDR3: CASIVGTGAHEQYF
V: TRBV28; J: TRBJ2-7; CDR3: CASSFWGVYEQYF
V: TRBV6-5; J: TRBJ2-7; CDR3: CASSLAASSYEQYF
V: TRBV7-2; J: TRBJ2-7; CDR3: CASSARAASSYEQYF
V: TRBV27; J: TRBJ2-6; CDR3: CASSSRTGMVGANVLTF
V: TRBV6-6; J: TRBJ2-5; CDR3: CASSPNGSPGGEETQYF
V: TRBV27; J: TRBJ2-7; CDR3: CASSTGGREQYF
V: TRBV6-1; J: TRBJ2-7; CDR3: CASSSPGLGNYEQYF
V: TRBV3-1/TRBV3-2; J: TRBJ2-7; CDR3: CASSTKDRGGYEQYF
V: TRBV7-2; J: TRBJ1-3; CDR3: CASSLRSGVSGNTIYF
V: TRBV20-1; J: TRBJ2-1; CDR3: CSARQGDEQFF
V: TRBV5-6; J: TRBJ2-5; CDR3: CASSLARLAGAYETQYF
V: TRBV4-1; J: TRBJ2-5; CDR3: CASSQYSGGPQETQYF
V: TRBV12-3/TRBV12-4; J: TRBJ1-5; CDR3: CASRTGGQPQHF
V: TRBV21-1; J: TRBJ2-1; CDR3: CASSYSGRLGNEQFF
V: TRBV5-4; J: TRBJ2-5; CDR3: CASSSAGQGAYQETQYF
V: TRBV7-9; J: TRBJ1-1; CDR3: CASISGTEAFF
V: TRBV6-1; J: TRBJ1-5; CDR3: CASSGQGAVQPQHF
V: TRBV1; J: TRBJ2-1; CDR3: CTSSQDALAGGSGEQFF
V: TRBV6-6; J: TRBJ2-2; CDR3: CASRRRTGQANTGELFF
V: TRBV5-4; J: TRBJ2-7; CDR3: CASSSTGGTTYEQYF
V: TRBV18; J: TRBJ2-3; CDR3: CASSPTTADTQYF
V: TRBV19; J: TRBJ2-2; CDR3: CASSLQGAVTGELFF
V: TRBV19; J: TRBJ2-1; CDR3: CASSPLSSYNEQFF
V: TRBV10-3; J: TRBJ2-1; CDR3: CAISGTSDSYNEQFF
V: TRBV4-1; J: TRBJ1-6; CDR3: CASSQVNNAPLHF
V: TRBV6-1; J: TRBJ1-2; CDR3: CASSEAGQGNYGYTF
V: TRBV15; J: TRBJ2-2; CDR3: CATRSQGQGDTGELFF
V: TRBV5-1; J: TRBJ2-2; CDR3: CASSPREQPTVGELFF
V: TRBV20-1; J: TRBJ2-2; CDR3: CSASPGLNTGELFF
V: TRBV7-9; J: TRBJ2-7; CDR3: CASSRLGSYEQYF
V: TRBV19; J: TRBJ2-5; CDR3: CASSPQGTRLGKTQYF
V: TRBV10-2; J: TRBJ1-6; CDR3: CASSEYRTGYSPLHF
V: TRBV10-3; J: TRBJ1-4; CDR3: CATTGGLGEKLFF
V: TRBV4-1; J: TRBJ1-1; CDR3: CASSQGGGLNTEAFF
V: TRBV28; J: TRBJ2-1; CDR3: CASSLGQSNNNEQFF